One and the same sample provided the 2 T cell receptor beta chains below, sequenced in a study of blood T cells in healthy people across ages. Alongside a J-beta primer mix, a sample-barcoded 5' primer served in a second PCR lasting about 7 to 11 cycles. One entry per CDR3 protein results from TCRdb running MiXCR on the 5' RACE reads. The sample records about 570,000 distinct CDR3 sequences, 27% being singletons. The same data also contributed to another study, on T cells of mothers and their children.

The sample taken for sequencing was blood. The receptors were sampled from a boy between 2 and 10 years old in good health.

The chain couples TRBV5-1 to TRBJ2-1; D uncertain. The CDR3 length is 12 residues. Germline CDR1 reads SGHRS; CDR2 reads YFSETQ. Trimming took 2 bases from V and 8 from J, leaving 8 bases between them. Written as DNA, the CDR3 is TGCGCCAGCAGCTTAATGCGGTATGAGCAGTTCTTC. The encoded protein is CASSLMRYEQFF. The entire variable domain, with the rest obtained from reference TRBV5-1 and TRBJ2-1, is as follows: KAGVTQTPRYLIKTRGQQVTLSCSPISGHRSVSWYQQTPGQGLQFLFEYFSETQRNKGNFPGRFSGRQFSNSRSEMNVSTLELGDSALYLCASSLMRYEQFFGPGTRLTVL.

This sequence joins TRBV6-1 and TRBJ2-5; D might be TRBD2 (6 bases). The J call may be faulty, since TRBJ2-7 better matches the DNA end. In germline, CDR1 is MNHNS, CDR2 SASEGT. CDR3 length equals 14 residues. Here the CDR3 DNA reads TGTGCCAGCCTTATCGGGAGAACGTCCTACGAGCAGTACTTC. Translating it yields CASLIGRTSYEQYF.